The rows below give T cell receptor beta chains drawn from one sample of a study of blood T cell repertoires in COVID-19. Sequencing was performed with immunoSEQ multiplex PCR; in TCRdb, only in-frame clones are kept and a portion is missing. The profile covers tens of thousands of clones, with roughly four fifths appearing a single time and 5% to 5.5% taken by the ten largest. Sample: peripheral blood. These receptors were obtained from a human donor in a cohort sampled during active COVID-19. Both conserved end residues are part of each CDR3. A D gene is named only where the DNA matches it firmly. Size values are once, few and many counts, or a class for expanded clones, and some rows have none.

d_gene	v_gene	abundance	j_gene	CDR3nt	CDR3aa
.	TRBV10-3	.	TRBJ2-7	TGTGCCACCACACAGGGTTACGAGCAGTACTTC	CATTQGYEQYF
.	TRBV19	.	TRBJ2-1	TGTGCCAGTAGTGTAGACAGTTCCTACAATGAGCAGTTCTTC	CASSVDSSYNEQFF
TRBD1	TRBV28	.	TRBJ2-3	TGTGCCAGCAGTTTTCGACAGGGTTTTACAGATACGCAGTATTTT	CASSFRQGFTDTQYF
TRBD2	TRBV9	.	TRBJ2-3	TGTGCCAGCAGCGTAGGGGGACTAGGCACAGATACGCAGTATTTT	CASSVGGLGTDTQYF
.	TRBV12-3/TRBV12-4	.	TRBJ2-7	TGTGCCAGCAGGGTATTCAGGGAAAGCGAGCAGTACTTC	CASRVFRESEQYF
.	TRBV28	.	TRBJ1-1	TGTGCCAGCAGTTTAGGGGGCACAGGAACTGAAGCTTTCTTT	CASSLGGTGTEAFF
.	TRBV7-2	.	TRBJ2-1	TGTGCCAGCAGCTTAGCGGGGCCTCTCAATGAGCAGTTCTTC	CASSLAGPLNEQFF
.	TRBV11-1	few	TRBJ2-1	TGTGCCAGCAGCTTAGGACGGGGGGCCCACAATGAGCAGTTCTTC	CASSLGRGAHNEQFF
TRBD2	TRBV18	.	TRBJ2-3	TGTGCCAGCTCACGGGCTAGCGGGGGCCTCACAGATACGCAGTATTTT	CASSRASGGLTDTQYF
.	TRBV6-5	.	TRBJ2-5	TGTGCCAGCAGTACAGGGGAGACCCAGTACTTC	CASSTGETQYF
.	TRBV6-6	.	TRBJ2-7	TGTGCCAGCAGAGACATGGCGGGGAGCTCCTACGAGCAGTACTTC	CASRDMAGSSYEQYF
TRBD2	TRBV27	.	TRBJ2-7	TGTGCCAGCAGTCCTACCGTCCGGGCGGGGGGTTTCGAGCAGTACTTC	CASSPTVRAGGFEQYF
.	TRBV29-1	.	TRBJ1-1	TGCAGCGTTGACAGAAGTGAAGCTTTCTTT	CSVDRSEAFF
TRBD2	TRBV3-1/TRBV3-2	few	TRBJ2-1	TGTGCCAGCAGCCAAGAAGCGGGGCCAGGTCGGGTGCAGTTCTTC	CASSQEAGPGRVQFF
TRBD2	TRBV19	.	TRBJ2-1	TGTGCCAGTGGCAAGACAAGGACTAGCGGGGGATACAATGAGCAGTTCTTC	CASGKTRTSGGYNEQFF
.	TRBV5-4	.	TRBJ1-3	TGTGCCAGCAGCTTGCAGGGGTCTTCTGGAAACACCATATATTTT	CASSLQGSSGNTIYF
.	TRBV6-5	.	TRBJ1-2	TGTGCCAGCACCAACCGAAGGGGGGGCTACACCTTC	CASTNRRGGYTF
.	TRBV12-2	.	TRBJ2-2	TGTGCAAGTCGCCCCAATGCGAATCACCGGGACAGGGAAATGGGGAATACCGGGGAGCTGTTTTTT	CASRPNANHRDREMGNTGELFF
.	TRBV6-6	.	TRBJ2-5	TGTGCCAGCAGTTACGGTGGGGGGGAGACCCAGTACTTC	CASSYGGGETQYF
.	TRBV30	.	TRBJ2-7	TGTGCCTGGAGTGGAGGGACTGGGGAGCAGTACTTC	CAWSGGTGEQYF
.	TRBV19	.	TRBJ2-1	TGTGCCAGTAGTATAGCCCTCGGGCCAAGCGGCTCCTACAATGAGCAGTTCTTC	CASSIALGPSGSYNEQFF
.	TRBV18	.	TRBJ1-1	TGTGCCAGCTCCGGTATGTACGCTGAAGCTTTCTTT	CASSGMYAEAFF
.	TRBV7-8	.	TRBJ2-7	TGTGCCAGCAGCGACGGAATGCGGACAGGGAGGGTCTACGAGCAGTACTTC	CASSDGMRTGRVYEQYF